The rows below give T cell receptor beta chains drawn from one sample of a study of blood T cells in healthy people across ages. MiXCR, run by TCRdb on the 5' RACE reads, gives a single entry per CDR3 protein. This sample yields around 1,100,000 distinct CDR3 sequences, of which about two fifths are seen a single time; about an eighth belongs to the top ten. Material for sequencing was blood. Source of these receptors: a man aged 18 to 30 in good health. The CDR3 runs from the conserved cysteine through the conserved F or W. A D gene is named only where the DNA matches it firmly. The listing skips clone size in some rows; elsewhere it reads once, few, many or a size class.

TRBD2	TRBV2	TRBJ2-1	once	TGTGCCAGCAGTCGACTAGCGGGTTTCACACCTGGGGGTGAGCAGTTCTTC	CASSRLAGFTPGGEQFF
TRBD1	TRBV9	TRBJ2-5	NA	TGTGCCAGTCCACTCCAGGGGGCCCAAGAGACCCAGTACTTC	CASPLQGAQETQYF
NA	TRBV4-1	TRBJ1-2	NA	TGCGCCAGCAGCCAAGATAGGGCAGGGCGCGCCTATGGCTACACCTTC	CASSQDRAGRAYGYTF
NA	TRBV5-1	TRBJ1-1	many	TGCGCCAGCAGCCTATTACAGGGGAACACTGAAGCTTTCTTT	CASSLLQGNTEAFF
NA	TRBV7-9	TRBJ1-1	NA	TGTGCCAGCAGCGCTTTACCGGAGTTGACTTTCTTT	CASSALPELTFF
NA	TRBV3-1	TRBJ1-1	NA	TGTGCCAGCAGCCAGGTTCACACTGAAGCTTTCTTT	CASSQVHTEAFF
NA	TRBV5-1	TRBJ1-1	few	TGCGCCAGCAGCTGGCTGGAAATGAACACTGAAGCTTTCTTT	CASSWLEMNTEAFF
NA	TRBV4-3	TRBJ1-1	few	TGCGCCAGCAGCCAAGATATTCGGGGAATGAACACTGAAGCTTTCTTT	CASSQDIRGMNTEAFF
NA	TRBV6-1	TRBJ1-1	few	TGTGCCAGCAGTGACTCTTGGGCCTCTAACACTGAAGCTTTCTTT	CASSDSWASNTEAFF
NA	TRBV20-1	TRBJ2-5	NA	TGCAGTGCCATACAGATTCAAGAGACCCAGTACTTC	CSAIQIQETQYF
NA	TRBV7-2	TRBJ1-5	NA	TGTGCCAGCAGCTTAGCGGCGGGGGCAGCTCAGCCCCAGCATTTT	CASSLAAGAAQPQHF
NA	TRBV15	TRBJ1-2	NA	TGTGCCACCAGTCCGGGGGCAACTAACTATGGCTACACCTTC	CATSPGATNYGYTF
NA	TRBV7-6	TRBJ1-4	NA	TGTGCCAGCAGCTTAGAGGGCAGGGCGGGTGAAAAACTGTTTTTT	CASSLEGRAGEKLFF
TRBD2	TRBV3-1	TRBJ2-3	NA	TGTGCCAGCAGCCAGAAAGGACTAGTCACAGATACGCAGTATTTT	CASSQKGLVTDTQYF
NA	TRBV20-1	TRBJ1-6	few	TGCAGTGCTAGAACCTCCAGGGGACTGAGCTCCTATAATTCACCCCTCCACTTT	CSARTSRGLSSYNSPLHF
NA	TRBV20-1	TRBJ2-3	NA	TGCAGTGCTAGAGATTGGGGCCAGGTTGGTAGCACAGATACGCAGTATTTT	CSARDWGQVGSTDTQYF
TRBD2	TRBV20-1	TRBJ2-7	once	TGCAGTGCTAGCGATCCGGGACTAGCGAACTCCTACGAGCAGTACTTC	CSASDPGLANSYEQYF
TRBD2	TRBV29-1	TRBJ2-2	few	TGCAGCGTTGATGGGAGGGAGGCCGGGGAGCTGTTTTTT	CSVDGREAGELFF
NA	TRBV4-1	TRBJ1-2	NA	TGCGCCAGCAGCCACCAGGGAGTAAATGGCTACACCTTC	CASSHQGVNGYTF
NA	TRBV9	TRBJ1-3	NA	TGTGCCAGCCAGACGACAAACTCTGGAAACATCATATATTTT	CASQTTNSGNIIYF
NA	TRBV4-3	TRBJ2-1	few	TGCGCCAGCAGCCAAGATGGTACGGGCGAGCCCTACAATGAGCAGTTCTTC	CASSQDGTGEPYNEQFF
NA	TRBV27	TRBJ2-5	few	TGTGCCAGCAGTAGAGGAGCATATAATCTCCAAGAGACCCAGTACTTC	CASSRGAYNLQETQYF
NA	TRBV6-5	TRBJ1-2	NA	TGTGCCAGCAGTTACCTTACCAGGGGTAACTATGGCTACACCTTC	CASSYLTRGNYGYTF
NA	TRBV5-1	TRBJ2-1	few	TGCGCCAGCAGCTCCGATGGACCGGAGCAGTTCTTC	CASSSDGPEQFF
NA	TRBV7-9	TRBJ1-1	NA	TGTGCCAGCAGCAGTAGGGACAAGGGGTGGACTGAAGCTTTCTTT	CASSSRDKGWTEAFF
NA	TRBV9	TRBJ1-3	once	TGTGCCAGCAGCCCAGACCAGGGAGAGGTAAACACCATATATTTT	CASSPDQGEVNTIYF
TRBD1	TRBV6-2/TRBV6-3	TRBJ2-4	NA	TGTGCCAGCAGTGCGACAGGGGGCACCAAAAACATTCAGTACTTC	CASSATGGTKNIQYF
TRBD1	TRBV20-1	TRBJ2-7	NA	TGCAGTGCCGAACTTTCGGACAGGGGTTACGAGCAGTACTTC	CSAELSDRGYEQYF
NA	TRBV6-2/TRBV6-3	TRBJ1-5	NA	TGTGCCAGCACCCATGCTGGTATTCCGGGCAATCAGCCCCAGCATTTT	CASTHAGIPGNQPQHF
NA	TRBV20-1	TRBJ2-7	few	TGCAGTGCTAGGGCCCCTAGCATCTTCGAGCAGTACTTC	CSARAPSIFEQYF
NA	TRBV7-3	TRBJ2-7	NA	TGTGCCAGCAGCCCAGGACCAAACAATGAGCAGTACTTC	CASSPGPNNEQYF
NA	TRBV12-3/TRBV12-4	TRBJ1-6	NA	TGTGCCAGCAGTTTTGAGGGAGGGCTAAATTCACCCCTCCACTTT	CASSFEGGLNSPLHF
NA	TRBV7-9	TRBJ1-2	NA	TGTGCCAGCAGCTTAGACGCGACAAGCCTTTTCTATGGCTACACCTTC	CASSLDATSLFYGYTF
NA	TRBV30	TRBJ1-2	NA	TGTGCCTGGGGAGACAGAGGCTACACCTTC	CAWGDRGYTF
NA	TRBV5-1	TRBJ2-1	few	TGCGCCAGCAGTAAGACAGGACTTAACAATGAGCAGTTCTTC	CASSKTGLNNEQFF
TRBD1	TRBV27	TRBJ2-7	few	TGTGCCAGCAGTTTATCCACTCGGGGACAGGGGGCTCGCGTCGAGCAGTACTTC	CASSLSTRGQGARVEQYF
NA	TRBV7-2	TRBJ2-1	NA	TGTGCCAGCAGCTTAGTCATGTATTCCTCCTACAATGAGCAGTTCTTC	CASSLVMYSSYNEQFF
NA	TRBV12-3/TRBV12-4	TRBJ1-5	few	TGTGCCAGCAGTCCCGATCAAAGGGCACAGCCCCAGCATTTT	CASSPDQRAQPQHF
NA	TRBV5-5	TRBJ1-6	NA	TGTGCCAGCAGCTTGGCCCTGTCAGGGTCCCATAATTCACCCCTCCACTTT	CASSLALSGSHNSPLHF
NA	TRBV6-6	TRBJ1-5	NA	TGTGCCAGCAGTACCTCCTCGGCCGTTCAGCCCCAGCATTTT	CASSTSSAVQPQHF
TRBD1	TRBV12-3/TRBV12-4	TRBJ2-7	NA	TGTGCCAGCAGTCCCGGACAGGGGAAGGACGAGCAGTACTTC	CASSPGQGKDEQYF
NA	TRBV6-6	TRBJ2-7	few	TGTGCCAGCGGGACGGACAAACGGGGAGACTACGAGCAGTACTTC	CASGTDKRGDYEQYF
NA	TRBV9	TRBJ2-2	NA	TGTGCCAGCAGCGTAGCGCTCAGGGATATAGCCACCGGGGAGCTGTTTTTT	CASSVALRDIATGELFF
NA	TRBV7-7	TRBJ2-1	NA	TGTGCTAGCAGCCCCGGGACCGAGTCTAGGTATGAGCAGTTCTTC	CASSPGTESRYEQFF
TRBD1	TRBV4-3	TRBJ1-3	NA	TGCGCCAGCAGCCTATACTACAGGGGAACACCGATCTCTGGAAACACCATATATTTT	CASSLYYRGTPISGNTIYF
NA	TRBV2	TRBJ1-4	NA	TGTGCCAGCAGTGAGGAGCGGGCCATACTGTTTTTT	CASSEERAILFF
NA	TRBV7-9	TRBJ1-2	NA	TGTGCCAGCAGCGCACAGGGCTGGTATGGCTACACCTTC	CASSAQGWYGYTF
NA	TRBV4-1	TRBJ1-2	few	TGCGCCAGCAGCCAAGATGCAGATGGGAATAACTATGGCTACACCTTC	CASSQDADGNNYGYTF
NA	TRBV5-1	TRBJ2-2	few	TGCGCCAGCAGCTTATCGACAGTGATTGCCGGGGAGCTGTTTTTT	CASSLSTVIAGELFF
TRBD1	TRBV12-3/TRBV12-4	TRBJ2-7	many	TGTGCCAGCAGTCCCGGGACAGGGGCCTACGAGCAGTACTTC	CASSPGTGAYEQYF
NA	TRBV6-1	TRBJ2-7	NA	TGTGCCAGCAGCCGAACGGGATCGAGCTCCTACGAGCAGTACTTC	CASSRTGSSSYEQYF
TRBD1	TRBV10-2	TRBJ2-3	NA	TGCGCCAGCAGTGAGTTCGGGACAGGGTCAGATACGCAGTATTTT	CASSEFGTGSDTQYF
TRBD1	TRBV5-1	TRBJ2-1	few	TGCGCCAGCAGCTTGGAAGGGGGCTCGGGGAATGAGCAGTTCTTC	CASSLEGGSGNEQFF